A selection of T cell receptor beta chains follows, all from one sample in a study of cytomegalovirus exposure and HLA in healthy donors. Produced via immunoSEQ multiplex PCR; TCRdb's table is partial and in-frame only. The sample comprises more than 140,000 clones, 70% to 85% of which are singletons, and less than 2% rests with the top ten. The sample was PBMCs. The origin of the receptors is a woman aged 40 to 49 in good health and CMV-seronegative. Both conserved end residues are part of each CDR3. Fields, in order: clone size, D gene, V gene, J gene, CDR3 DNA, CDR3 protein. A D gene is named only where the DNA matches it firmly. Clone size is not always given. Where it is, it says once, few, many or a class for expanded clones.

>few|-|TRBV4-2|TRBJ2-7
TGTGCCAGCAGCCAAGCAGCCACGGGTTTTTCCTACGAGCAGTACTTC
CASSQAATGFSYEQYF
>-|-|TRBV4-3|TRBJ1-2
TGCGCCAGCAGCCAAGAACAGGTGGGGCGTGGCTACACCTTC
CASSQEQVGRGYTF
>-|-|TRBV28|TRBJ2-6
TGTGCCAGCAGTACTCTGAAGACTGGGGCCAACGTCCTGACTTTC
CASSTLKTGANVLTF
>-|TRBD1|TRBV7-9|TRBJ1-2
TGTGCCAGCAGAGGCCGACAGGGGGATAACTATGGCTACACCTTC
CASRGRQGDNYGYTF
>-|TRBD2|TRBV19|TRBJ2-7
TGTGCCAGTAAACTAGCGGGCAACTACGAGCAGTACTTC
CASKLAGNYEQYF
>once|-|TRBV27|TRBJ2-3
TGTGCCAGCAGTCCACCGCTAGTACTGCCAGATACGCAGTATTTT
CASSPPLVLPDTQYF
>-|TRBD1|TRBV2|TRBJ1-2
TGTGCCAGCAGTCAAACGTACCGGGACAGCTATGGCTACACCTTC
CASSQTYRDSYGYTF
>once|-|TRBV7-6|TRBJ2-7
TGTGCCAGCAGCTTAGACCCAATAAGCTCCTACGAGCAGTACTTC
CASSLDPISSYEQYF
>-|-|TRBV28|TRBJ2-7
TGTGCCAGCGGGGCAGGGGGGGAGCAGTACTTC
CASGAGGEQYF
>-|TRBD1|TRBV7-3|TRBJ2-5
TGTGCCAGCAGCCCTGGACAGGGACCCCAAGAGACCCAGTACTTC
CASSPGQGPQETQYF
>-|TRBD2|TRBV7-9|TRBJ2-3
TGTTCCAGCAGCTTAGCGGGAGAGTATACAGATACGCAGTATTTT
CSSSLAGEYTDTQYF
>-|-|TRBV18|TRBJ2-1
TGTGCCACCCAAGGGGGGGCCTACAATGAGCAATTCTTC
CATQGGAYNEQFF
>-|-|TRBV11-2|TRBJ2-7
TGTGCCAGCAGAAAAGGGGGGGAGGGGGGCTACGAGCAGTACTTC
CASRKGGEGGYEQYF
>-|TRBD2|TRBV7-8|TRBJ2-1
TGTGCCAGCAGCTTGGTCCGGCTAGCGGGGGTAAACAATGAGCAGTTCTTC
CASSLVRLAGVNNEQFF
>-|-|TRBV7-2|TRBJ2-1
TGTGCCAGCAGCTTAGCTAGCGGCAACAATGAGCAGTTCTTC
CASSLASGNNEQFF
>-|-|TRBV28|TRBJ1-1
TGTGCCAGCTTTAACAGGGCAATGAACACTGAAGCTTTCTTT
CASFNRAMNTEAFF
>-|-|TRBV28|TRBJ2-5
TGTGCCAGCAGTTTATTAACGGTCCAAGAGACCCAGTACTTC
CASSLLTVQETQYF
>-|TRBD2|TRBV28|TRBJ2-2
TGTGCCAGCAGTTTATGGGGTGGTCGGCATGTCCAGCGGGAGGGCCTCGGGGAGCTGTTTTTT
CASSLWGGRHVQREGLGELFF
>few|-|TRBV19|TRBJ1-1
TGTGCCAGCCTACAGGAAGAAGCTTTCTTT
CASLQEEAFF
>-|-|TRBV5-6|TRBJ2-1
TGTGCCAGCAGCTGGAGTCCGGGTTTCAATGAGCAGTTCTTC
CASSWSPGFNEQFF
>-|-|TRBV6-6|TRBJ1-4
TGTGCCAGCAGGGAGGATGAAAAACTGTTTTTT
CASREDEKLFF
>-|-|TRBV4-1|TRBJ1-1
TGCGCCAGCAGCCAAGTCACAACCACTGAAGCTTTCTTT
CASSQVTTTEAFF
>once|-|TRBV28|TRBJ1-5
TGTGCCAGCAGGGTAACAGGGATAATGGTCTCCAATCAGCCCCAGCATTTT
CASRVTGIMVSNQPQHF
>-|TRBD2|TRBV30|TRBJ2-3
TGTGCCTGGAGTGTCCCGGGGGGGGCGACAGATACGCAGTATTTT
CAWSVPGGATDTQYF
>once|-|TRBV5-1|TRBJ2-5
TGCGCCAGCAGCTTGGGACAGGTCCAAGAGACCCAGTACTTC
CASSLGQVQETQYF
>once|-|TRBV7-9|TRBJ1-2
TGTGCCAGCAGCTTAGCCGATAGTGGCTACACCTTC
CASSLADSGYTF
>-|-|TRBV6-5|TRBJ2-7
TGTGCCAGCAGTTACGGAGACGAGCAGTACTTC
CASSYGDEQYF
>-|-|TRBV10-3|TRBJ2-6
TGTGCCATCAGTGGCGGCTCTGGGGCCAACGTCCTGACTTTC
CAISGGSGANVLTF
>few|-|TRBV7-3|TRBJ2-2
TGTGCCAGCAGCTTCTACCCGGGGACCGGGGAGCTGTTTTTT
CASSFYPGTGELFF
>few|TRBD2|TRBV5-1|TRBJ2-7
TGCGCCAGCAGCCCCGGGGGGGGCGGGAGGCTAACCTACGAGCAGTACTTC
CASSPGGGGRLTYEQYF
>few|TRBD1|TRBV7-9|TRBJ1-2
TGTGCCAGCAGCTTCGGTACAGGGGGTGATGGCTACACCTTC
CASSFGTGGDGYTF
>-|-|TRBV11-1|TRBJ2-1
TGTGCCAGCAGCTTAAACAGGGAATCGACCCTTGAGCAGTTCTTC
CASSLNRESTLEQFF
>-|TRBD1|TRBV7-3|TRBJ1-2
TGTGCCAGCAGCTCGACCGGGACAGGAAACTATGGCTACACCTTC
CASSSTGTGNYGYTF
>-|-|TRBV27|TRBJ2-7
TGTGCCAGCAGTTTCGCTAGTGACTACGAGCAGTACTTC
CASSFASDYEQYF
>-|TRBD2|TRBV19|TRBJ2-1
TGTGCCAGTAGTATCGGGAGGGCATATAGCTCCTACAATGAGCAGTTCTTC
CASSIGRAYSSYNEQFF
>-|TRBD1|TRBV6-1|TRBJ1-4
TGTGCCAGCAGTGAAGGGGGGACAGTTAATGAAAAACTGTTTTTT
CASSEGGTVNEKLFF
>-|TRBD2|TRBV6-5|TRBJ2-5
TGTGCCAGCAACCCTGCGGGAGGTGGAGAGACCCAGTACTTC
CASNPAGGGETQYF
>-|TRBD2|TRBV10-3|TRBJ2-2
TGTGCCATCAGTGGACTAGCGCACACCGGGGAGCTGTTTTTT
CAISGLAHTGELFF
>-|-|TRBV16|TRBJ1-4
TGTGCCAGCAGCCCCTATGCAACTAATGAAAAACTGTTTTTT
CASSPYATNEKLFF
>-|TRBD2|TRBV29-1|TRBJ2-7
TGCAGCGGCTCTGGGACTAGCGGATCCTACGAGCAGTACTTC
CSGSGTSGSYEQYF
>few|-|TRBV19|TRBJ1-2
TGTGCCAGTAGAGGCAGAGGCGATGTTGGCTACACCTTC
CASRGRGDVGYTF
>-|-|TRBV6-1|TRBJ1-5
TGTGCCAGCAGTCCCGGGGGGGGGAATCAGCCCCAGCATTTT
CASSPGGGNQPQHF
>-|-|TRBV7-9|TRBJ1-2
TGTGCCAGCAACTCAAGGGGAGGGACCTATGGCTACACCTTC
CASNSRGGTYGYTF
>-|-|TRBV5-6|TRBJ1-1
TGTGCCAGCAGCTTGGTGGGACACGTTGAAGCTTTCTTT
CASSLVGHVEAFF
>-|TRBD1|TRBV7-9|TRBJ2-3
TGTGCCAGCAGCCTGGTAGACAGGGATGGGACAGATACGCAGTATTTT
CASSLVDRDGTDTQYF
>-|TRBD2|TRBV27|TRBJ2-3
TGTGCCAGCAGTTCACGGACTAGCGGGAGGGCTAGCACAGATACGCAGTATTTT
CASSSRTSGRASTDTQYF
>-|TRBD2|TRBV7-8|TRBJ2-4
TGTGCCAGCAGCCCTACTTCGCGGGAGTCTTTAGGGGCCAAAAACATTCAGTACTTC
CASSPTSRESLGAKNIQYF
>few|-|TRBV10-1|TRBJ2-7
TGCGCCAGCAGTCTAGGGGCCCCACCAACCTACGAGCAGTACTTC
CASSLGAPPTYEQYF
>-|-|TRBV28|TRBJ2-7
TGTGCCAGCAGTTTATGGGTTTCGGGAGAGGGCTACGAGCAGTACTTC
CASSLWVSGEGYEQYF
>-|TRBD2|TRBV2|TRBJ2-2
TGTGCCAGCTCGAGGGACTATTCGAACACCGGGGAGCTGTTTTTT
CASSRDYSNTGELFF
>-|-|TRBV7-2|TRBJ2-7
TGTGCCAGCAGCTTAGTGGCGGTTACCTACGAGCAGTACTTC
CASSLVAVTYEQYF
>-|TRBD2|TRBV7-2|TRBJ2-3
TGTGCCAGCAGGCAGGGACTATCCCACACAGATACGCAGTATTTT
CASRQGLSHTDTQYF